This passage covers 15 T cell receptor beta chains from one sample sequenced in a study of blood T cell repertoires in COVID-19. Libraries were prepared by immunoSEQ multiplex PCR; TCRdb keeps only in-frame clonotypes and omits some of them. The sample lists 250,000 or so clones, approximately 83% occurring once. Sequencing used peripheral blood. Receptor source: a man aged 25 to 40 who had recovered from COVID-19.

At least ten counts were recorded for this clone. The chain links TRBV10-3 to TRBJ2-7, with TRBD1 identical over 7 bases. The length of the CDR3 is 13 residues. The V segment lost 10 bases and the J segment 0 bases; nucleotides outside the gene matches: 6. Germline assignment: CDR1 ENHRY and CDR2 SYGVKD. The CDR3 loop is CATGQETSYEQYV. The DNA for the CDR3 is TGTGCCACTGGACAGGAGACCTCCTACGAGCAGTACGTC.

The J gene is TRBJ1-4, the V gene TRBV12-3 or TRBV12-4; perhaps TRBD1 as D (5 bases). With 4 bases removed from V and 8 bases from J, the gap between germline ends came to 11 bases. There are 13 residues in the CDR3. As DNA, the CDR3 is TGTGCCAGCAGTTCCCAGGGAACGGAAAAACTGTTTTTT. It codes for CASSSQGTEKLFF.

This chain joins TRBV28 and TRBJ1-4; D is undetermined. This CDR3 region has 13 residues. Trimming stripped 6 bases from V and 7 bases from J, with 12 bases between. The germline V gene has CDR1 MDHEN and CDR2 SYDVKM. In DNA, the CDR3 is TGTGCCAGCAGCCGGGGAGGGCCTGAAAAACTGTTTTTT. Encoded protein: CASSRGGPEKLFF.

This clone turned up a few times. The V call is TRBV27, the J call TRBJ2-7, with 7 nucleotides matching TRBD1. Germline assignment: CDR1 MNHEY and CDR2 SMNVEV (reference sequence). The CDR3 has 13 residues. V shed 4 bases, J shed 9 bases, and the junction held 9 bases outside the gene matches. CDR3 protein: CASSSNYRQGQYF. The CDR3 DNA follows: TGTGCCAGCAGTTCCAACTACCGACAGGGGCAGTACTTC.

This chain links TRBV5-1 with TRBJ2-1; TRBD2 agrees at 8 bases. Germline CDR1 SGHRS, CDR2 YFSETQ. The CDR3 loop spans 14 amino acids. Trimming cost V 4 bases and J 8 bases; bases outside gene matches: 8. CDR3 region: CASSPRLAMDEQFF. Written as DNA, the CDR3 is TGCGCCAGCAGCCCGAGACTAGCGATGGATGAGCAGTTCTTC.

The chain links TRBV2 to TRBJ1-1, with D possibly TRBD1 on 5 matching bases. The V end was cut by 6 bases, the J end by 0 bases, with 14 bases between. The CDR3 is 15 residues long. Germline CDR1 and CDR2: SNHLY and FYNNEI. CDR3: CASRAKGHLNTEAFF. CDR3 bases: TGTGCCAGCAGGGCGAAAGGACATTTGAACACTGAAGCTTTCTTT.

The V gene is TRBV7-2, the J gene TRBJ2-2; 7 bases are shared with TRBD1. Germline lookup yields CDR1 SGHTA and CDR2 FQGNSA. The CDR3 extends over 12 amino acids. The junction had 7 bases not matched to a gene; V was cut back by 4 bases and J by 14 bases. The CDR3 DNA reads TGTGCCAGCAGCTCCTACAGGGGCGATCTGTTTTTT. This gives the protein CASSSYRGDLFF.

This clone came up many times. This chain joins TRBV28 and TRBJ1-5; possible D gene TRBD1, 5 bases. V lost 5 bases to trimming and J lost 0 bases, with 8 bases between them. The CDR3 extends over 14 amino acids. Germline V gene sequence: CDR1 MDHEN, CDR2 SYDVKM. In DNA, the CDR3 is TGTGCCAGCAGTCTGACAGTTAGCAATCAGCCCCAGCATTTT. Translating gives CASSLTVSNQPQHF.

This chain uses TRBV5-1 with TRBJ1-1; TRBD1 agrees at 7 bases. This CDR3 comprises 13 residues. V lost 4 bases and J lost 7; bases outside the gene matches: 7. CDR1 SGHRS and CDR2 YFSETQ come from the germline V gene. CDR3 DNA: TGCGCCAGCAGCAACACAGGGGACCGTGAAGCTTTCTTT. It specifies CASSNTGDREAFF.

This CDR3 reads CASSTVNSPLHF. CDR3 nucleotide sequence: TGTGCCAGTAGTACAGTGAATTCACCCCTCCACTTT. The rearrangement uses TRBV19 and TRBJ1-6; D gene uncertain. The CDR3 spans 12 residues. Trimming took off 4 bases at V and 7 bases at J, with 5 bases between the two ends. CDR1 and CDR2 from the germline V gene are LNHDA and SQIVND (reference sequence).

This chain joins TRBV10-1 and TRBJ2-5; 14 bases are shared with TRBD2. The length of the CDR3 is 17 residues. Germline V gene lookup returns CDR1 WNHNN and CDR2 SYGVQD (reference sequence). V dropped 1 base and J dropped 2; count of bases not matched to a gene: 3. The CDR3 DNA sequence: TGCGCCAGCAGTGAGTGGGGGACTAGCGGGGGACAAGAGACCCAGTACTTC. Translated: CASSEWGTSGGQETQYF.

This chain connects TRBV5-1 to TRBJ1-1; TRBD1 is a possible D gene (5 bases). CDR3 length: 14 residues. V lost 4 bases and J lost 6, with 16 bases in between. The germline CDR1 and CDR2 sequences are SGHRS and YFSETQ. CDR3 in DNA: TGCGCCAGCAGCCCGGACATCGGAACCCCTGAAGCTTTCTTT. Protein: CASSPDIGTPEAFF.

The J gene is TRBJ2-1, the V gene TRBV10-3; 8 bases fit TRBD1. The CDR3 has 16 amino acids. Looked up from germline, CDR1 is ENHRY and CDR2 is SYGVKD. After removal of 3 bases from V and 2 bases from J, the junction contained 6 bases not matched to a gene. The CDR3 protein is CAISDPRQGPYNEQFF. CDR3 nucleotides: TGTGCCATCAGTGACCCCAGACAGGGGCCCTACAATGAGCAGTTCTTC.

V gene TRBV7-6 combines with J gene TRBJ2-5, with 11 bases matching TRBD1. Looked up from germline, CDR1 is SGHVS and CDR2 is FNYEAQ. The CDR3 length is 19 residues. Trimming cost V 2 bases and J 0 bases; bases outside gene matches: 11. The CDR3 region has the DNA TGTGCCAGCAGCTTACTTGGCGGGGGGGACAGGGGGAACCAAGAGACCCAGTACTTC. Protein: CASSLLGGGDRGNQETQYF.

Worth noting for this clone: Other DNA sequences in this specimen translate into the identical CDR3. The chain recombines TRBV5-1 with TRBJ2-5, with TRBD2 matching over 10 bases. V lost 3 bases, J lost 5 bases, and 1 base stayed unmatched. The V gene's germline CDR1 is SGHRS and CDR2 YFSETQ. CDR3 length: 13 residues. CDR3 sequence reads: CASSSAGGETQYF. CDR3 DNA sequence: TGCGCCAGCAGCTCAGCGGGGGGGGAGACCCAGTACTTC.